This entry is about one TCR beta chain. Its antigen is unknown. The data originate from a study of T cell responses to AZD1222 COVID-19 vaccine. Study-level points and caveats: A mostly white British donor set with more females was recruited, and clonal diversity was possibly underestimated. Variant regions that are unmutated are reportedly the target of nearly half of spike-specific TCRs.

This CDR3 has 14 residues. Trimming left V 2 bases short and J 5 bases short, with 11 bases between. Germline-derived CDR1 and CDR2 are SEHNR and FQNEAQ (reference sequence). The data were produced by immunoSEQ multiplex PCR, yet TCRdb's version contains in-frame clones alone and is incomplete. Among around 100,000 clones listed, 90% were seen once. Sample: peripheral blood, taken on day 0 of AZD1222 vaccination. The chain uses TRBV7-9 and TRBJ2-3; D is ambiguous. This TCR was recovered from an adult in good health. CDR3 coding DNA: TGTGCCAGCAGCTTAAACCCAATGGAAGATACGCAGTATTTT. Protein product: CASSLNPMEDTQYF.